What follows is one TCR beta chain and its context. The CDR3 totals 13 residues. Losses at the gene ends were 1 base for V and 6 bases for J; bases not matched to a gene: 0. Germline lookup yields CDR1 ENHRY and CDR2 SYGVKD. Original processing methods: It was from reference gene primer amplification that nucleated cell counts were estimated. TCRdb's copy holds only in-frame clones and misses some; the assay was immunoSEQ multiplex PCR. V and J calls and clone size come straight from that table; D and trimming were deduced from the DNA. The data show fewer than 450,000 clones, about 87% seen once. The sample is drawn from a study of blood T cell repertoires in COVID-19.

This clonotype originated in a woman between 50 and 59 years old with COVID-19, enrolled during active disease. The chain couples TRBV10-3 to TRBJ2-7, with 10 bases aligning to TRBD2. Material for sequencing was peripheral blood. CDR3: CAISEWTSGEQYF. The CDR3 DNA sequence: TGTGCCATCAGTGAGTGGACTAGCGGCGAGCAGTACTTC.